Shown below are 28 T cell receptor beta chains from a single sample sequenced in a study of pediatric ulcerative colitis. Profiling relied on immunoSEQ multiplex PCR, and the TCRdb table lists in-frame clones only, not all of them. This sample has more than 50,000 clones, with just over 75% found just once. The sequencing input was blood. The receptor set was obtained from a boy aged 10-17 years with moderate ulcerative colitis.

The gene calls are TRBV10-3 and TRBJ2-5; the match to TRBD2 covers 7 bases. CDR3 length: 16 amino acids. CDR1 is ENHRY and CDR2 is SYGVKD in the germline V gene. V shed 3 bases and J 2 bases; nucleotides not matched to a gene: 9. The CDR3 loop is CAISDPLSSGQETQYF. In DNA, the CDR3 is TGTGCCATCAGTGACCCACTCTCTAGCGGTCAAGAGACCCAGTACTTC.

This clone was observed a single time. The chain joins TRBV28 to TRBJ1-1, with D tentatively TRBD1 (5 bases). V was clipped by 5 bases and J by 0 bases, with 16 bases between them. This CDR3 is 16 amino acids long. CDR1 and CDR2 (germline): MDHEN, SYDVKM. This CDR3 is CASSPYQGFMNTEAFF. CDR3 bases: TGTGCCAGCAGTCCTTATCAGGGATTCATGAACACTGAAGCTTTCTTT.

CDR3 sequence (DNA): TGTGCCACCAACAAGGACAGGAATCTTAGTGGCTATGGCTACACCTTC. This sequence encodes CATNKDRNLSGYGYTF. The rearrangement uses TRBV2 and TRBJ1-2; 7 nucleotides line up with TRBD1. The ends lost 10 bases at V and 4 bases at J; junction bases unmatched: 18. This CDR3 has 16 amino acids. The V gene's germline CDR1 is SNHLY and CDR2 FYNNEI.

A few counts support this clone. The V and J genes are TRBV12-2 and TRBJ2-1; TRBD1 was called by the table and not checked on the DNA. TRBV12-2 is a listed pseudogene. This CDR3 contains 15 residues. CDR3 nucleotide sequence: TGTGCAAGTCGCCTGACAGGGCCGTCTGACAATGAGCAGTTCTTC. Protein: CASRLTGPSDNEQFF.

This chain uses TRBV2 with TRBJ1-1; D unresolved. Trimming took 7 bases from V and 0 from J, leaving 6 bases between them. Germline lookup yields CDR1 SNHLY and CDR2 FYNNEI. This CDR3 region has 12 residues. The CDR3 nucleotides are TGTGCCAGCACGGTCCTGAACACTGAAGCTTTCTTT. Translating it yields CASTVLNTEAFF. The whole variable domain, filled in from reference TRBV2 and TRBJ1-1, reads EPEVTQTPSHQVTQMGQEVILRCVPISNHLYFYWYRQILGQKVEFLVSFYNNEISEKSEIFDDQFSVERPDGSNFTLKIRSTKLEDSAMYFCASTVLNTEAFFGQGTRLTVV.

J is TRBJ2-7 and V is TRBV11-2; D is ambiguous. The germline V and J ends were trimmed by 1 base and 0 bases, with 10 bases remaining between them. The CDR3 sequence is 15 residues long. Germline V gene data show CDR1 as SGHAT and CDR2 as FQNNGV. The CDR3 nucleotides are TGTGCCAGCAGCTTAGGCCCGGTGCTCTCCTACGAGCAGTACTTC. Translation: CASSLGPVLSYEQYF. Looking up the rest from reference TRBV11-2 and TRBJ2-7 gives the full variable domain: EAGVAQSPRYKIIEKRQSVAFWCNPISGHATLYWYQQILGQGPKLLIQFQNNGVVDDSQLPKDRFSAERLKGVDSTLKIQPAKLEDSAVYLCASSLGPVLSYEQYFGPGTRLTVT.

The V call is TRBV19, the J call TRBJ2-3; TRBD2 matches 9 bases. The V gene end was trimmed by 3 bases and the J gene end by 0 bases; junction bases not matched to a gene: 7. This CDR3 contains 17 residues. Per germline, CDR1 LNHDA and CDR2 SQIVND (reference sequence). CDR3 sequence: CASSISSLAGSTDTQYF. The CDR3 nucleotides read TGTGCCAGTAGTATTTCCTCGCTAGCGGGAAGCACAGATACGCAGTATTTT.

The V call is TRBV6-5, the J call TRBJ1-5; D remains ambiguous. CDR3 length: 11 residues. Germline-derived CDR1 and CDR2 are MNHEY and SVGAGI. Trimming took 5 bases from V and 6 from J, leaving 5 bases between them. The CDR3 protein is CASSVAQPQHF. As DNA, the CDR3 is TGTGCCAGCAGTGTAGCTCAGCCCCAGCATTTT.

In regard to this clone: This sample includes further DNA sequences coding for the same CDR3. V is TRBV6-5 and J is TRBJ1-2, with 9 bases lining up with TRBD1. The CDR3 contains 12 residues. Germline CDR1 MNHEY, CDR2 SVGAGI. The V and J ends lost 8 bases and 6 bases, in that order; junction bases with no gene match: 4. The CDR3 is CASRRTGDGYTF. DNA for the CDR3: TGTGCCAGCCGCCGGACAGGGGATGGCTACACCTTC.

The rearrangement joins TRBV9 to TRBJ1-1; D is uncertain. V dropped 0 bases and J dropped 0 bases, with 12 bases sitting between them. Germline V gives CDR1 SGDLS, CDR2 YYNGEE. This CDR3 spans 16 amino acids. As DNA, the CDR3 is TGTGCCAGCAGCGTAGGCCGCGCACTGATGAACACTGAAGCTTTCTTT. The encoded protein is CASSVGRALMNTEAFF.

The chain links TRBV2 to TRBJ1-1, with D unclear. Germline CDR1 reads SNHLY; CDR2 reads FYNNEI. The CDR3 extends over 14 amino acids. V lost 10 bases and J 7 bases, leaving 22 bases between the germline ends. The CDR3 region is CAIQIVHSAGEAFF. The CDR3 nucleotides are TGTGCCATCCAAATCGTCCACAGTGCAGGTGAAGCTTTCTTT.

This clone was found a few times. The genes are TRBV28 and TRBJ2-2; D gene ambiguous. The germline gives CDR1 MDHEN, CDR2 SYDVKM. The CDR3 extends over 16 amino acids. V lost 7 bases and J 2 bases, leaving 17 bases between the germline ends. The CDR3 DNA reads as TGTGCCAGCAATAGATTTAGGCAGATCAACACCGGGGAGCTGTTTTTT. Protein sequence: CASNRFRQINTGELFF.

The chain links TRBV18 to TRBJ2-7; D is possibly TRBD1 or TRBD2 (5 bases each). Between the trimmed V and J ends, which lost 2 bases and 7 bases, there was a span of 15 bases. In germline, CDR1 is KGHSH, CDR2 LQKENI. The CDR3 consists of 14 residues. The CDR3 reads CASSPEGTSYEQYF. CDR3 DNA sequence: TGTGCCAGCTCACCAGAAGGGACGTCGTATGAGCAGTACTTC.

CDR3 nucleotides: TGTGCCAGCAGTCCGGGGCCAAATGAAAAACTGTTTTTT. As protein: CASSPGPNEKLFF. The chain combines TRBV6-1 with TRBJ1-4; D may be TRBD1 (5 bases). V gave up 5 bases and J gave up 5 bases, with 9 bases separating them. Germline-derived CDR1 and CDR2 are MNHNS and SASEGT. CDR3 size: 13 residues.

This clone was counted between two and nine times. V gene TRBV6-5 combines with J gene TRBJ1-2; TRBD1 agrees at 9 bases. Unmatched junction bases numbered 8, after V lost 1 base and J lost 5 bases. Germline loops: CDR1 MNHEY, CDR2 SVGAGI. The CDR3 consists of 16 residues. The CDR3 spells CASSYWGQGGRYGYTF. The CDR3 coding sequence is TGTGCCAGCAGTTACTGGGGACAGGGCGGTCGGTATGGCTACACCTTC.

The chain uses TRBV27 and TRBJ2-7; no clear D gene. This CDR3 is built from 14 residues. CDR1 is MNHEY, CDR2 SMNVEV, per germline (reference sequence). Trimming removed 5 bases at V and 0 bases at J, with 11 bases between. The CDR3 region is CASSLQRYSYEQYF. CDR3 coding DNA: TGTGCCAGCAGTCTACAGCGATACTCCTACGAGCAGTACTTC.

This clone has more than one count but fewer than ten. The chain links TRBV27 to TRBJ1-1; possible D gene TRBD1, 5 bases. Trimming took off 3 bases at V and 5 bases at J, with 10 bases between the two ends. The CDR3 loop spans 13 amino acids. CDR1 and CDR2 from the germline V gene are MNHEY and SMNVEV (reference sequence). The CDR3 protein is CASSFTGGTEAFF. The CDR3, as DNA: TGTGCCAGCAGTTTCACGGGGGGGACTGAAGCTTTCTTT.

In its sample, this clone was seen a few times. The chain links TRBV9 to TRBJ1-5, with no clear D. This CDR3 spans 14 amino acids. Trimming removed 0 bases at V and 4 bases at J, with 8 bases between. Germline loops: CDR1 SGDLS, CDR2 YYNGEE. The DNA for the CDR3 is TGTGCCAGCAGCGTAGATCCGCAAAATCAGCCCCAGCATTTT. Residues: CASSVDPQNQPQHF.

The chain uses TRBV6-6 and TRBJ1-3, with D perhaps TRBD1 (6 bases). The CDR3 sequence is 15 residues long. Germline-derived CDR1 and CDR2 are MNHNY and SVGAGI (reference sequence). V lost 6 bases and J lost 0, with 12 bases in between. The CDR3 here is CASSSTGSSGNTIYF. CDR3 nucleotides: TGTGCCAGCAGCTCAACAGGGAGCTCTGGAAACACCATATATTTT.

J is TRBJ2-7 and V is TRBV7-9; 7 nucleotides align to TRBD1. The CDR3 is 15 residues long. Trimming took 1 base from V and 3 from J; bases not matched to a gene: 6. Germline assignment: CDR1 SEHNR and CDR2 FQNEAQ (reference sequence). The CDR3 nucleotides are TGTGCCAGCAGCTTAGACAGGGGTTCGCTCTACGAGCAGTACTTC. It is translated as CASSLDRGSLYEQYF. Full variable domain (outside the CDR3, taken from reference TRBV7-9 and TRBJ2-7): DTGVSQNPRHKITKRGQNVTFRCDPISEHNRLYWYRQTLGQGPEFLTYFQNEAQLEKSRLLSDRFSAERPKGSFSTLEIQRTEQGDSAMYLCASSLDRGSLYEQYFGPGTRLTVT.

V usage is TRBV30 and J usage is TRBJ1-4; a weak D match, TRBD1 (5 bases). The CDR3 sequence is 14 residues long. The germline gives CDR1 GTSNPN, CDR2 SVGIG (reference sequence). V was trimmed by 0 bases and J by 5 bases, leaving 10 bases between them. CDR3 sequence reads: CAWSVWGDNEKLFF. CDR3 DNA sequence: TGTGCCTGGAGTGTTTGGGGGGACAATGAAAAACTGTTTTTT.

The V call is TRBV5-1, the J call TRBJ2-7; possibly TRBD1 or TRBD2 for D (7 bases each). V lost 4 bases, J lost 2 bases, and 16 bases lay in between. The CDR3 extends over 15 amino acids. Germline values: CDR1 SGHRS, CDR2 YFSETQ. Written as DNA, the CDR3 is TGCGCCAGCAGCCCGTCAGGGGGGGTCCCCTACGAGCAGTACTTC. This translates into CASSPSGGVPYEQYF.

A word on this clone: At one of its ends the junction is not consistent with the germline gene, which may arise from a read error. Distinct nucleotide sequences in the sample also encode this CDR3. The chain has TRBV15 and TRBJ1-1; maybe TRBD1 (5 bases). From germline, CDR1 is LNHNV and CDR2 YYDKDF (reference sequence). The CDR3 loop spans 16 amino acids. CDR3 amino acids: CATRQRSQGRNTEAFF. DNA of the CDR3: TGTGCCACCAGACAACGGAGCCAGGGTAGAAACACCGAAGCTTTCTTT. Filled out from reference TRBV15 and TRBJ1-1, the complete variable domain reads DAMVIQNPRYQVTQFGKPVTLSCSQTLNHNVMYWYQQKSSQAPKLLFHYYDKDFNNEADTPDNFQSRRPNTSFCFLDIRSPGLGDTAMYLCATRQRSQGRNTEAFFGQGTRLTVV.

The chain carries TRBV7-9 and TRBJ1-1, with D tentatively TRBD1 (5 bases). CDR3 length equals 15 residues. The germline V gene encodes CDR1 SEHNR and CDR2 FQNEAQ (reference sequence). Between the trimmed V and J ends, which lost 2 bases and 3 bases, there was a span of 13 bases. The CDR3 DNA sequence: TGTGCCAGCAGCTTAAAGCGGGGCTCGGACACTGAAGCTTTCTTT. Translating gives CASSLKRGSDTEAFF.

This clone occurred once. The chain is built from TRBV9 and TRBJ1-6, with 8 bases matching TRBD1. Per germline, CDR1 SGDLS and CDR2 YYNGEE. Trimming at V came to 7 bases and at J to 11 bases, leaving 5 bases not matched to a gene. The length of the CDR3 is 12 residues. The CDR3 region has the DNA TGTGCCAGCGGACAGGGATTTGCACCCCTCCACTTT. Translated, it gives CASGQGFAPLHF.

J is TRBJ1-2 and V is TRBV29-1, with TRBD1 as a possible D gene (6 bases). CDR3 length: 11 amino acids. The V end lost 4 bases, the J end lost 5 bases, and 8 bases lay between the germline ends. The germline CDR1 and CDR2 sequences are SQVTM and ANQGSEA. The CDR3 DNA follows: TGCAGCGTTGTGGGGGCGTATGGCTACACCTTC. It specifies CSVVGAYGYTF.

This rearrangement joins TRBV11-2 to TRBJ1-1; D not certain. The V gene's germline CDR1 is SGHAT and CDR2 FQNNGV. With 2 bases removed from V and 1 base from J, the gap between germline ends came to 5 bases. The CDR3 is 13 residues long. The CDR3 nucleotides are TGTGCCAGCAGCTTAACAGAGAACACTGAAGCTTTCTTT. It specifies CASSLTENTEAFF. Full variable domain (outside the CDR3, taken from reference TRBV11-2 and TRBJ1-1): EAGVAQSPRYKIIEKRQSVAFWCNPISGHATLYWYQQILGQGPKLLIQFQNNGVVDDSQLPKDRFSAERLKGVDSTLKIQPAKLEDSAVYLCASSLTENTEAFFGQGTRLTVV.

The genes are TRBV29-1 and TRBJ2-1, with D tentatively TRBD1 or TRBD2 (5 bases each). The CDR3 is 14 residues long. CDR1 SQVTM and CDR2 ANQGSEA come from the germline V gene. Trimming took 3 bases from V and 10 from J, leaving 19 bases between them. CDR3 sequence: CSVEPRGTPPEQFF. The DNA for the CDR3 is TGCAGCGTTGAGCCCCGAGGGACCCCTCCGGAGCAGTTCTTC.